This T cell receptor beta chain derives from a study of T cell responses to AZD1222 COVID-19 vaccine. Assay: immunoSEQ multiplex PCR; the TCRdb copy retains only in-frame clones and omits some. The repertoire holds about 150,000 clones, with about 92% as singletons. Per germline, CDR1 LGHDT and CDR2 YNNKEL (reference sequence). V lost 3 bases to trimming and J lost 2 bases; unmatched junction nucleotides: 8. The CDR3 runs 17 residues. A word on this clone: Antigen unknown.

Study-wide results and caveats: Reportedly, nearly half the spike-specific TCRs target unmutated variant regions. Spike was spanned by vaccine-associated CD4 TCRs, which were dominant at 160-218 and 743-854. The breadth and depth of Spike-specific TCRs increased once two AZD1222 doses had been given. Donors skewed white British and female; clonal diversity was possibly underestimated.

The starting material was peripheral blood, obtained 28 days after the second AZD1222 dose. The chain carries TRBV3-1 (or the pseudogene TRBV3-2) and TRBJ1-4; 8 bases agree with TRBD1. The clonotype originates from an adult who received the AZD1222 COVID-19 vaccine. CDR3 residues: CASSQATGGSTNEKLFF. The CDR3 DNA follows: TGTGCCAGCAGCCAGGCCACAGGGGGTAGCACTAATGAAAAACTGTTTTTT.